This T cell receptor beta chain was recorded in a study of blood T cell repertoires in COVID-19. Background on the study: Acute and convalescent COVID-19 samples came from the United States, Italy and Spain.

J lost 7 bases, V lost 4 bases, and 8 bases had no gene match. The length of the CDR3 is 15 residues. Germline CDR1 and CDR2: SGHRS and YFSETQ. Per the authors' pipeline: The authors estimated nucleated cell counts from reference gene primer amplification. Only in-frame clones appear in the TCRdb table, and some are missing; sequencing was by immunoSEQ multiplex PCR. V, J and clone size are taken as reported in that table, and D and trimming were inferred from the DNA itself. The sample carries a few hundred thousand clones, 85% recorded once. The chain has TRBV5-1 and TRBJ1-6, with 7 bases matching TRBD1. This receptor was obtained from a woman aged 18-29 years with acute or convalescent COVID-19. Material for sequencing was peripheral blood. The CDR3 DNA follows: TGCGCCAGCAGCCGGGGGACAGTAACAAATTCACCCCTCCACTTT. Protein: CASSRGTVTNSPLHF. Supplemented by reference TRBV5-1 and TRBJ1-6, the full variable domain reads KAGVTQTPRYLIKTRGQQVTLSCSPISGHRSVSWYQQTPGQGLQFLFEYFSETQRNKGNFPGRFSGRQFSNSRSEMNVSTLELGDSALYLCASSRGTVTNSPLHFGNGTRLTVT.